This TCR beta chain was found in a study of neurological immune-mediated disorders. TCRdb re-called the 5' RACE reads with MiXCR, one entry per CDR3 protein. The repertoire includes some 60,000 distinct CDR3 sequences, around 9.7% of them detected once, and approximately 12% sits in the top ten. CDR1 is MNHEY, CDR2 SMNVEV, per germline (reference sequence). V was trimmed by 1 base and J by 0 bases, leaving 15 bases between them. The CDR3 loop spans 18 amino acids. This clonotype showed up many times. Noted time point: longitudinal time-point 2. The sequence came from a man aged 30 to 45 in good health. The genes are TRBV27 and TRBJ1-4; no definite D call. Specimen: PBMCs. CDR3 in amino acids: CASSLYPVGWATNEKLFF. CDR3 DNA sequence: TGTGCCAGCAGTTTATACCCCGTAGGTTGGGCAACTAATGAAAAACTGTTTTTT.